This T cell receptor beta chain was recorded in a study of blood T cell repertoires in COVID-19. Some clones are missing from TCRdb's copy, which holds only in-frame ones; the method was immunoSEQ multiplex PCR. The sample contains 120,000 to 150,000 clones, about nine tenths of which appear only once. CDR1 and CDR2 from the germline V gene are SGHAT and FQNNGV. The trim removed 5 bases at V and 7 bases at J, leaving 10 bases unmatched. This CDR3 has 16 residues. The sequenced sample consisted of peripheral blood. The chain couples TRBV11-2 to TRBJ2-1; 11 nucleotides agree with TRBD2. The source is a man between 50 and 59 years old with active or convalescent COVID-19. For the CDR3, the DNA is TGTGCCAGCAGCCTGCCTAGCGGGAGGTTCCTTAATGAGCAGTTCTTC. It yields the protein CASSLPSGRFLNEQFF.